Detailed here is one TCR beta chain. Its cognate antigen has yet to be identified. CDR3 length: 14 amino acids, cysteine to phenylalanine. No DNA is given. In the germline V gene, CDR1 corresponds to SGHAT and CDR2 to FQNNGV. A roughly 2.5 ml peripheral blood sample was drawn into PAXgene tubes per donor and stored at -80°C. Without any T cell sorting, total RNA was extracted from whole blood using the PAXgene blood miRNA kit on an automated QIAcube. Peripheral blood from monozygotic twin pairs concordant or discordant for inflammatory bowel disease was subjected to deep TCRalpha and TCRbeta repertoire profiling with unique molecular barcoding. Smoking habits were recorded for all twin pairs, and each individual was classified as a current, former or never smoker. These data originate in a study of monozygotic twins with inflammatory bowel disease (dated by TCRdb to 2018 to 2020). About the investigation overall: A total of 28 monozygotic twin pairs were included in the full study, comprising nine German pairs (four IBD-concordant, five IBD-discordant) and 19 IBD-discordant Danish pairs. Each individual had, on average, about 151 000 unique TCRalpha sequences and 181 000 unique TCRbeta sequences available for analysis. Within discordant pairs, disease-associated traits were sought mainly by comparing IBD patients with their genetically identical healthy co-twins. Broad study findings and their caveats: Because patients received different immunosuppressive treatments, the repertoires may have picked up extra background noise and variability between individuals. The results gave no support for a single strong signal or clonotype linked to IBD. Repertoire similarity did not differ between concordant and discordant twins, which could be due to limited statistical power. TCRbeta repertoire diversity, by inverse Simpson index, was decreased in IBD patients compared with their healthy co-twins. The analysis was unable to tell different T cell subtypes apart. Compared with healthy twins, IBD patients had fewer clonotypes in common with other individuals, a difference most pronounced in patients showing signs of disease activity.

The library was generated by 5' RACE. Preparation of each TCR library used 3,500 to 4,500 ng of total RNA. cDNA was synthesized with SMARTScribe reverse transcriptase in eight separate reactions per sample. During cDNA synthesis, template switching introduced unique molecular identifiers that contained a 6-nucleotide sample barcode. Two nested PCRs of roughly 15 and 9 cycles amplified the TCRalpha and TCRbeta cDNA, and bead purification followed each PCR. Before amplification, the cDNA was treated with uracil DNA-glycosylase and purified using the QIAquick PCR purification kit. In the second PCR, Illumina TruSeq-compatible adapters and sample-specific barcodes were added. TapeStation and Qubit were used to check library quality and concentration, and about 5.2 ng of each library went into the pool. The pooled libraries were sequenced with 2 x 100 bp reads and custom sequencing primers on an Illumina HiSeq2500 single-index Rapid Run. The paper's data handling went like this. UMI-based consensus assembly with MiGEC version 1.2.6 was used to correct PCR and sequencing errors. MiXCR version 2.1.1 was used for V(D)J alignment, clonotype assembly and CDR3 extraction. Normalisation of gene usage, clonotype sharing and MAIT/NKT TCR abundance was achieved by analysing the top 1000, 10 000 and 20 000 clonotypes per sample. Diversity was computed as the inverse Simpson index with the vegan R package after downsampling to 27 000 UMIs. Paired Mann-Whitney U tests on discordant twin pairs were used, with Benjamini-Hochberg multiple-testing correction. TCRdb reprocessed the public reads and reports one entry per CDR3 protein sequence, without DNA. The V and J calls shown here were made by TCRdb, not taken from the authors' results. For this sample, the table gives more than 300,000 distinct CDR3 sequences. The top ten clonotypes cover 2.5% to 3% of the sample.

This TCR came from a human donor with ulcerative colitis or Crohn's disease, or a healthy co-twin of an affected twin (not recorded which). The chain is assembled from TRBV11-2 and TRBJ1-5; the D call from TCRdb, TRBD1, cannot be confirmed without DNA. The sequenced material came from blood. The CDR3 reads CASSLTGSHQPQHF. Reference TRBV11-2 and TRBJ1-5 genes cover what lies past the CDR3, so the full variable domain is EAGVAQSPRYKIIEKRQSVAFWCNPISGHATLYWYQQILGQGPKLLIQFQNNGVVDDSQLPKDRFSAERLKGVDSTLKIQPAKLEDSAVYLCASSLTGSHQPQHFGDGTRLSIL.